Listed below are T cell receptor beta chains from one sample, sequenced in a study of cytotoxic CD8 clonotypes in ibrutinib-treated CLL. Sequencing used immunoSEQ multiplex PCR; TCRdb keeps in-frame clones, though not all of them. This table has 200,000 to 250,000 clones, 70% appearing once. Here the sequenced sample was PBMCs, taken after 24 months of ibrutinib treatment. Receptor source: a human donor with chronic lymphocytic leukemia. Each CDR3 is given without its conserved first and last residue. Each record gives: CDR3 protein, J gene, clone size, V gene. Clone size is stated in some rows and not others, as once, few, many or a class when expanded.

ASSERRTIPGFASNTEAF,TRBJ1-1,NA,TRBV27
ASSRTVNTEAF,TRBJ1-1,NA,TRBV6-1
ASSESRFDRDLYGYT,TRBJ1-2,NA,TRBV25-1
ASSYKGPGQGNIQY,TRBJ2-4,NA,TRBV6-5
ASKGSLAGREIAKNIQY,TRBJ2-4,once,TRBV28
ASSPDRGLGYT,TRBJ1-2,once,TRBV23-1
ASSLSGTDNEQF,TRBJ2-1,NA,TRBV5-1
ASSPGDSRDYGYT,TRBJ1-2,NA,TRBV28
AVGRVYDDGYT,TRBJ1-2,once,TRBV23-1
ASSPGENYGYT,TRBJ1-2,few,TRBV18
AWSVSEAGTEAF,TRBJ1-1,once,TRBV30
ASSLLRISGETQY,TRBJ2-5,NA,TRBV5-1
ASSLGLAGGSAQY,TRBJ2-3,once,TRBV7-3
ASSSPHRQDAQY,TRBJ2-5,once,TRBV9
ASSRGGADGYT,TRBJ1-2,few,TRBV4-2
ASKTGVYGYT,TRBJ1-2,NA,TRBV28
ASSPTPFLYEQY,TRBJ2-7,NA,TRBV27
ASTGRGSGKNIQY,TRBJ2-4,NA,TRBV28
ASSLWGTDTQY,TRBJ2-3,few,TRBV27
ATSSARGGDYSNQPQH,TRBJ1-5,NA,TRBV15
ASSFGQGVKGAF,TRBJ1-1,NA,TRBV27
ASSERVNTEAF,TRBJ1-1,NA,TRBV10-2
AISESSAGDTQY,TRBJ2-3,NA,TRBV10-3
ASSVERTNTGELF,TRBJ2-2,NA,TRBV2
ASSQWGQDNEQF,TRBJ2-1,NA,TRBV14
ASSLAADTSTDTQY,TRBJ2-3,NA,TRBV5-1
ASSEYSGYEQY,TRBJ2-7,NA,TRBV25-1
ASSPYGGNYGYT,TRBJ1-2,once,TRBV28
ASSQQLQETQY,TRBJ2-5,few,TRBV14
ASSFQTSGDYNEQF,TRBJ2-1,once,TRBV7-9
ASSGSPGGEIEQF,TRBJ2-1,few,TRBV6-1
ASSLKTQGRETQY,TRBJ2-5,NA,TRBV4-1
ASSEAGIQPQETQY,TRBJ2-5,few,TRBV6-1
ASSMSSGRHEQY,TRBJ2-7,NA,TRBV19
ASNQLAGANHNEQF,TRBJ2-1,NA,TRBV5-1
ASNKGTGTEETQY,TRBJ2-5,NA,TRBV6-5
ASSQEDGDNEQF,TRBJ2-1,once,TRBV4-3
ASSVGGLAGVGETQY,TRBJ2-5,NA,TRBV4-1
ASSYSGLGDTQY,TRBJ2-3,NA,TRBV7-3
ATSRARDPHGYT,TRBJ1-2,NA,TRBV15
ASMNSLGSGELF,TRBJ2-2,few,TRBV28
ASSRQGNNQPQH,TRBJ1-5,NA,TRBV19
ASGIAYYEQY,TRBJ2-7,NA,TRBV28
ASSLRGHEQF,TRBJ2-1,NA,TRBV5-1
ASSPLSGTGGHEQY,TRBJ2-7,few,TRBV27
ASSPAQATYEQY,TRBJ2-7,NA,TRBV28
ASGSVAANYGYT,TRBJ1-2,NA,TRBV9
ASGGKSEQF,TRBJ2-1,NA,TRBV9
ASSVGLGIGNTIY,TRBJ1-3,NA,TRBV9
SVAGNTGELF,TRBJ2-2,NA,TRBV29-1
ASSQARGRAYEQY,TRBJ2-7,NA,TRBV28
ASSYSPGVAYEQY,TRBJ2-7,NA,TRBV6-5
ASSPRSGSRADTQY,TRBJ2-3,NA,TRBV7-3
ATSNDRNSYNEQF,TRBJ2-1,NA,TRBV15
ASNTWGWDYEQY,TRBJ2-7,NA,TRBV28